Reported below is one TCR beta chain. This sample is part of a study of blood T cell repertoires in COVID-19. CDR1 and CDR2 from the germline V gene are SGDLS and YYNGEE. The CDR3 runs 13 residues. Trimming pared 0 bases from V and 3 bases from J, leaving 6 bases between. In the study's own analysis: Reference gene primer amplification in the assay estimated nucleated cell counts. Using immunoSEQ multiplex PCR, the repertoire was profiled, and TCRdb retains in-frame clones only, with some absent. V and J calls and clone size are as listed in that table; D and trimming were resolved from the DNA. The table lists fewer than 80,000 clones, more than 75% of them singletons.

The V gene is TRBV9, the J gene TRBJ1-2; the D is unclear. Sequenced input: peripheral blood. The origin of this receptor is a man in his 70s with acute or convalescent COVID-19. This CDR3 reads CASSVGGDYGYTF. The CDR3 bases are TGTGCCAGCAGCGTAGGCGGAGACTATGGCTACACCTTC.